These T cell receptor beta chains were read from a single sample in a study of identical twins. MiXCR, applied by TCRdb to the 5' RACE reads, yields one record per CDR3 protein. The table shows roughly 280,000 distinct CDR3 sequences, with less than 9.5% occurring only once. These records were also assigned to another study, of yellow fever vaccine responses in identical twins.

The sample consisted of CD8+ T cells sorted from blood. The receptors stem from a woman under 30 in good health. The CDR3 runs from the conserved cysteine through the conserved F or W. D genes are given only for firm matches. The size of a clone is reported for some rows only, either as once, few or many, or as a class for expanded clones.

>TRBV20-1|TRBJ2-7|-|-
CSARVVGAPSYEQYF
TGCAGTGCTAGAGTAGTGGGGGCCCCCTCCTACGAGCAGTACTTC
>TRBV2|TRBJ1-2|many|-
CASTVQGDYGYTF
TGTGCCAGCACGGTACAGGGCGACTATGGCTACACCTTC
>TRBV28|TRBJ1-6|few|-
CASSYQGLGSPLHF
TGTGCCAGCAGTTACCAGGGCCTTGGCTCACCCCTCCACTTT
>TRBV7-7|TRBJ2-1|-|TRBD1
CASSPLTGSEQFF
TGTGCTAGCAGCCCCCTGACAGGGTCTGAGCAGTTCTTC
>TRBV10-3|TRBJ2-5|-|-
CAISEGHLETQYF
TGTGCCATCAGTGAAGGACACCTAGAGACCCAGTACTTC
>TRBV20-1|TRBJ2-2|few|TRBD2
CSAIPSGTGELFF
TGCAGTGCTATCCCTAGCGGGACCGGGGAGCTGTTTTTT
>TRBV7-9|TRBJ2-7|few|-
CASSLWLEDEQYF
TGTGCCAGCAGCTTATGGCTAGAAGACGAGCAGTACTTC
>TRBV7-3|TRBJ2-1|many|TRBD1
CASSLEGAVYNEQFF
TGTGCCAGCAGCTTAGAGGGGGCAGTCTACAATGAGCAGTTCTTC
>TRBV2|TRBJ1-4|many|-
CASSESDEKLFF
TGTGCCAGCAGTGAGTCTGATGAAAAACTGTTTTTT
>TRBV28|TRBJ1-1|few|-
CASSLEQGTMNTEAFF
TGTGCCAGCAGTTTAGAACAGGGCACAATGAACACTGAAGCTTTCTTT
>TRBV2|TRBJ1-1|few|TRBD1
CASSTGTGSMNTEAFF
TGTGCCAGCAGTACCGGGACAGGGTCGATGAACACTGAAGCTTTCTTT
>TRBV7-6|TRBJ2-5|-|-
CASSQTHGETQYF
TGTGCCAGCAGTCAAACGCATGGAGAGACCCAGTACTTC
>TRBV6-1|TRBJ2-1|-|TRBD1
CASRTDRVSYNEQFF
TGTGCCAGCCGAACCGACAGGGTCTCCTACAATGAGCAGTTCTTC
>TRBV2|TRBJ2-1|many|-
CASNGNEQFF
TGTGCCAGCAATGGGAATGAGCAGTTCTTC
>TRBV5-1|TRBJ1-1|many|TRBD1
CASSSGDRSMNTEAFF
TGCGCCAGCAGCTCCGGGGACAGGAGCATGAACACTGAAGCTTTCTTT
>TRBV10-3|TRBJ2-3|-|-
CAISESGGSDTQYF
TGTGCCATCAGTGAGTCGGGGGGATCAGATACGCAGTATTTT
>TRBV29-1|TRBJ2-7|few|-
CSVVSTGKNEQYF
TGCAGCGTTGTCTCCACAGGGAAAAACGAGCAGTACTTC
>TRBV4-1|TRBJ2-3|many|-
CASSQGAWDTQYF
TGCGCCAGCAGCCAAGGGGCATGGGATACGCAGTATTTT
>TRBV5-1|TRBJ2-7|-|-
CASSFEGGGYEQYF
TGCGCCAGCAGCTTCGAGGGTGGTGGGTACGAGCAGTACTTC
>TRBV5-1|TRBJ2-1|-|-
CASRLDPYNEQFF
TGCGCCAGCAGGCTGGACCCGTACAATGAGCAGTTCTTC
>TRBV7-2|TRBJ2-5|-|-
CASSLSRDWGSETQYF
TGTGCCAGCAGCTTATCCCGGGACTGGGGCTCGGAGACCCAGTACTTC
>TRBV4-3|TRBJ2-1|few|TRBD1
CASSQDETGGSPYNEQFF
TGCGCCAGCAGCCAAGATGAGACAGGGGGCAGCCCCTACAATGAGCAGTTCTTC
>TRBV5-1|TRBJ2-7|many|TRBD1
CASSPTGGGEQYF
TGCGCCAGCAGCCCGACAGGGGGCGGTGAGCAGTACTTC
>TRBV29-1|TRBJ1-2|-|TRBD1
CSVAGTDNYGYTF
TGCAGCGTTGCAGGGACAGATAACTATGGCTACACCTTC
>TRBV27|TRBJ1-1|-|-
CASSRIGVWNTEAFF
TGTGCCAGCAGTAGAATAGGGGTTTGGAACACTGAAGCTTTCTTT
>TRBV7-9|TRBJ2-7|-|TRBD2
CASSLGGSPEQYF
TGTGCCAGCAGCTTAGGCGGGAGTCCCGAGCAGTACTTC
>TRBV10-3|TRBJ1-5|many|-
CAISDRESNQPQHF
TGTGCCATCAGTGACAGGGAGAGCAATCAGCCCCAGCATTTT
>TRBV7-8|TRBJ1-5|few|-
CASSLVRDWEPQHF
TGTGCCAGCAGCTTAGTGCGAGATTGGGAGCCCCAGCATTTT
>TRBV12-5|TRBJ1-2|-|TRBD1
CASGLPTSRDRDVGGYTF
TGTGCTAGTGGTTTGCCCACCAGCCGGGACAGGGACGTTGGTGGCTACACCTTC
>TRBV9|TRBJ2-6|few|TRBD1
CASSTRQGSPNLSGANVLTF
TGTGCCAGCAGCACCCGACAGGGGAGCCCCAACCTCTCTGGGGCCAACGTCCTGACTTTC
>TRBV5-1|TRBJ2-3|few|TRBD1
CASSFWTGGVTDTQYF
TGCGCCAGCAGCTTCTGGACAGGGGGTGTAACAGATACGCAGTATTTT
>TRBV10-3|TRBJ2-7|-|TRBD2
CAISGGTSGSSYEQYF
TGTGCCATCAGTGGTGGGACTAGCGGGAGTTCTTACGAGCAGTACTTC
>TRBV12-3/TRBV12-4|TRBJ2-7|few|-
CASSLAGARDPHEQYF
TGTGCCAGCAGTTTAGCGGGTGCCCGGGACCCCCACGAGCAGTACTTC
>TRBV15|TRBJ2-7|many|TRBD2
CATSRTSASSYEQYF
TGTGCCACCAGCAGGACTAGCGCTTCCTCCTACGAGCAGTACTTC
>TRBV5-8|TRBJ2-2|few|-
CASPFLGELFF
TGTGCCAGCCCGTTTTTAGGGGAGCTGTTTTTT
>TRBV5-1|TRBJ1-4|many|-
CASSPTRGNEKLFF
TGCGCCAGCAGCCCGACCCGGGGAAATGAAAAACTGTTTTTT
>TRBV7-9|TRBJ2-7|many|-
CASSSDPGFSYEQYF
TGTGCCAGCAGCTCCGATCCAGGTTTCTCCTACGAGCAGTACTTC
>TRBV5-1|TRBJ2-1|few|TRBD1
CASSFRGLEDEQFF
TGCGCCAGCAGTTTTAGGGGGCTAGAAGATGAGCAGTTCTTC
>TRBV29-1|TRBJ1-3|many|-
CSVEESGNTIYF
TGCAGCGTTGAGGAATCTGGAAACACCATATATTTT
>TRBV5-6|TRBJ2-1|-|-
CASSLRGTTNEQFF
TGTGCCAGCAGCTTGAGGGGTACTACCAATGAGCAGTTCTTC
>TRBV4-3|TRBJ1-1|few|-
CASSQDWTTNTEAFF
TGCGCCAGCAGCCAAGATTGGACAACGAACACTGAAGCTTTCTTT
>TRBV6-5|TRBJ2-2|-|TRBD2
CASSYAAGANTGELFF
TGTGCCAGCAGTTACGCCGCGGGAGCGAACACCGGGGAGCTGTTTTTT
>TRBV27|TRBJ2-5|-|-
CASSSEGIRETQYF
TGTGCCAGCAGTTCCGAAGGGATCAGGGAGACCCAGTACTTC
>TRBV27|TRBJ2-3|many|TRBD2
CASSPTAGGPSTDTQYF
TGTGCCAGTTCGCCAACGGCGGGAGGGCCTAGCACAGATACGCAGTATTTT
>TRBV30|TRBJ2-7|-|-
CAWRVNSYEQYF
TGTGCCTGGAGGGTAAACTCCTACGAGCAGTACTTC
>TRBV9|TRBJ2-1|many|TRBD2
CASSVASGTSGSAQFF
TGTGCCAGCAGCGTAGCCTCCGGGACTAGCGGGAGTGCGCAGTTCTTC
>TRBV3-1|TRBJ2-7|few|-
CASSQAQGPYEQYF
TGTGCCAGCAGCCAAGCCCAGGGGCCCTACGAGCAGTACTTC
>TRBV9|TRBJ1-3|many|TRBD1
CASSDYGTGGNTIYF
TGTGCCAGCAGCGATTACGGGACAGGTGGAAACACCATATATTTT
>TRBV14|TRBJ2-3|few|TRBD2
CASSPRTSGSSSTDTQYF
TGTGCCAGCAGCCCAAGGACTAGCGGCAGCTCTAGCACAGATACGCAGTATTTT
>TRBV4-1|TRBJ2-7|-|-
CASSRVGTPGYEQYF
TGCGCCAGCAGCCGAGTAGGGACCCCTGGCTACGAGCAGTACTTC
>TRBV15|TRBJ2-3|few|-
CATKGLRSTDTQYF
TGTGCCACCAAGGGCCTTAGGAGCACAGATACGCAGTATTTT
>TRBV11-2|TRBJ2-7|-|TRBD2
CASSLRRLAGGPRYEQYF
TGTGCCAGCAGCCTTCGCAGGCTAGCGGGAGGGCCGAGGTACGAGCAGTACTTC
>TRBV4-3|TRBJ2-7|many|TRBD2
CASSQDGLAGGIAEQYF
TGCGCCAGCAGCCAAGATGGACTAGCGGGAGGTATCGCCGAGCAGTACTTC
>TRBV28|TRBJ2-7|few|-
CASSSRTAPNSYEQYF
TGTGCCAGCAGTTCCAGGACAGCCCCTAATAGTTACGAGCAGTACTTC
>TRBV29-1|TRBJ2-4|many|-
CSVQGAKNIQYF
TGCAGCGTCCAGGGAGCTAAAAACATTCAGTACTTC
>TRBV20-1|TRBJ2-3|many|-
CSARDLQRTDTQYF
TGCAGTGCTAGAGATCTGCAGAGGACAGATACGCAGTATTTT